This T cell receptor (beta chain) was documented in a study of Ad26.COV2.S vaccination and SARS-CoV-2 variants. Study overall: This donor came from the COV1001 trial of Ad26.COV2.S.

Regarding treatment: about 20 received Ad26.COV2.S at low or high dose, single or two shots; 5 received placebo; per-sample allocation not given. Samples came from day 63 after the first vaccine or placebo injection. Germline V gene lookup returns CDR1 SGHTA and CDR2 FQGNSA. V lost 1 base to trimming and J lost 3 bases, with 7 bases between them. The CDR3 is made up of 14 amino acids. Measured with immunoSEQ multiplex PCR; TCRdb has only the in-frame clones, and not every one. The sample yields about 350,000 clones, 70% to 90% seen once. The source was peripheral blood, collected in a trial of Ad26.COV2.S vaccine versus placebo. The chain recombines TRBV7-2 with TRBJ1-5; D uncertain. This sequence was found in a person aged 18 to 65 who received the Ad26.COV2.S COVID-19 vaccine or a placebo. The chain's CDR3 is CASSLVNLNQPQHF. CDR3 DNA: TGTGCCAGCAGCTTAGTCAACCTCAATCAGCCCCAGCATTTT.